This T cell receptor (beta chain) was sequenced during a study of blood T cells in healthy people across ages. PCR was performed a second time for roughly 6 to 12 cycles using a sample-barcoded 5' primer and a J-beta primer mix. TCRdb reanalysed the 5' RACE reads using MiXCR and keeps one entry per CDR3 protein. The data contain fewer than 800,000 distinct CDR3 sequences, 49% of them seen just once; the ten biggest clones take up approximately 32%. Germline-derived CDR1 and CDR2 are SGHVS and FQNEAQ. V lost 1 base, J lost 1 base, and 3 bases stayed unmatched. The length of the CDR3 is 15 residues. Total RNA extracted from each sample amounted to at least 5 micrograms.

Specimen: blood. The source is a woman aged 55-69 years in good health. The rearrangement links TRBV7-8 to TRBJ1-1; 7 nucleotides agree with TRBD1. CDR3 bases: TGTGCCAGCAGCTTAGTGGGACAGAGGAACACTGAAGCTTTCTTT. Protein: CASSLVGQRNTEAFF. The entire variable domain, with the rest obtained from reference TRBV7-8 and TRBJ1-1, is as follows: GAGVSQSPRYKVAKRGQDVALRCDPISGHVSLFWYQQALGQGPEFLTYFQNEAQLDKSGLPSDRFFAERPEGSVSTLKIQRTQQEDSAVYLCASSLVGQRNTEAFFGQGTRLTVV.